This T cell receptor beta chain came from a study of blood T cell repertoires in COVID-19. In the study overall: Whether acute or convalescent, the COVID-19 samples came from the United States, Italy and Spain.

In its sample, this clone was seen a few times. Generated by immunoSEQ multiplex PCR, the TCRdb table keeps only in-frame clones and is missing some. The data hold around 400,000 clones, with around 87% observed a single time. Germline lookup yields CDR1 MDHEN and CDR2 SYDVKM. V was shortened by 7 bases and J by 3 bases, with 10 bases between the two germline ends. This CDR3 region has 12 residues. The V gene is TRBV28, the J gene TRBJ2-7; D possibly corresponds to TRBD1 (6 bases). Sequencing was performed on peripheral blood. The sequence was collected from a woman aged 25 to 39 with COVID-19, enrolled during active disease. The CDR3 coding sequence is TGTGCCAGCACCGGACAGAACTACGAGCAGTACTTC. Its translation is CASTGQNYEQYF. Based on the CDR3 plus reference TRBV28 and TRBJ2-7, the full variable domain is DVKVTQSSRYLVKRTGEKVFLECVQDMDHENMFWYRQDPGLGLRLIYFSYDVKMKEKGDIPEGYSVSREKKERFSLILESASTNQTSMYLCASTGQNYEQYFGPGTRLTVT.